Listed below are T cell receptor beta chains from one sample, sequenced in a study of response to subunit inactivated influenza vaccine. Each CDR3 protein is one row after TCRdb ran MiXCR on the RT-PCR reads. Of about 520,000 distinct CDR3 sequences detected, approximately 24% appear once; the ten largest clones hold over 1.5%. The sample in question was CD4+ T cells sorted from PBMCs, obtained about 5 days after vaccination. The receptors come from a man aged 45-60 years who received an inactivated influenza vaccine. The CDR3 runs from the conserved cysteine through the conserved F or W. The order of the fields is D gene, J gene, clone size, V gene, CDR3 protein, CDR3 DNA. D genes are given only for firm matches. Some rows have no size entry. The others give once, few or many, or a class for an expanded clone.

>TRBD1|TRBJ2-3|.|TRBV12-3/TRBV12-4
CASTGQGKADTQYF
TGTGCCAGCACGGGACAGGGTAAGGCAGATACGCAGTATTTT
>.|TRBJ2-3|many|TRBV15
CATSSDRGLDTQYF
TGTGCCACCAGCAGCGATCGGGGATTGGATACGCAGTATTTT
>TRBD2|TRBJ2-5|.|TRBV5-1
CASSSETSGGQETQYF
TGCGCCAGCAGCTCGGAGACTAGCGGGGGTCAAGAGACCCAGTACTTC
>.|TRBJ1-5|many|TRBV5-1
CASSLAGLNSNQPQHF
TGCGCCAGCAGCTTGGCGGGACTCAATAGCAATCAGCCCCAGCATTTT
>.|TRBJ2-1|few|TRBV28
CASSSLRRDLHNEQFF
TGTGCCAGCAGTTCCCTAAGACGTGATCTCCACAATGAGCAGTTCTTC
>.|TRBJ2-2|few|TRBV5-1
CASSLERELFF
TGCGCCAGCAGCTTGGAGCGGGAGCTGTTTTTT
>TRBD2|TRBJ2-5|.|TRBV4-2
CASSQGFTSGSFQETQYF
TGTGCCAGCAGCCAAGGCTTCACTAGCGGGAGCTTTCAAGAGACCCAGTACTTC
>TRBD1|TRBJ2-4|.|TRBV30
CAWSGQVGTGGQYF
TGTGCCTGGAGTGGCCAAGTTGGGACAGGGGGTCAGTACTTC
>.|TRBJ2-3|.|TRBV4-1
CASSLRRNTDTQYF
TGCGCCAGCAGCCTCCGTCGTAACACAGATACGCAGTATTTT
>.|TRBJ1-3|.|TRBV5-1
CASRDGGSGNTIYF
TGCGCCAGCAGGGATGGAGGCTCTGGAAACACCATATATTTT
>TRBD2|TRBJ2-3|.|TRBV5-1
CASSLRSSGLGTQYF
TGCGCCAGCAGCTTGCGGTCTAGCGGGTTGGGTACGCAGTATTTT
>.|TRBJ1-5|few|TRBV20-1
CSAWGGINQPQHF
TGCAGTGCCTGGGGGGGGATCAATCAGCCCCAGCATTTT
>.|TRBJ2-7|.|TRBV24-1
CATSRGGANEQYF
TGTGCCACCAGTAGGGGCGGGGCGAACGAGCAGTACTTC
>.|TRBJ1-4|.|TRBV4-3
CASSQEGRGRGDEKLFF
TGCGCCAGCAGCCAAGAAGGCCGGGGCAGGGGTGATGAAAAACTGTTTTTT
>.|TRBJ2-3|.|TRBV28
CAIETSTDTQYF
TGTGCCATCGAGACCAGCACAGATACGCAGTATTTT
>.|TRBJ1-5|.|TRBV20-1
CSARGPGQPQHF
TGCAGTGCTAGAGGTCCGGGTCAGCCCCAGCATTTT
>.|TRBJ2-1|few|TRBV7-2
CASSLLQTTWNEQFF
TGTGCCAGCAGCTTATTACAGACCACTTGGAATGAGCAGTTCTTC
>TRBD2|TRBJ2-6|.|TRBV19
CASSIGLAGVPGANVLTF
TGTGCCAGTAGTATCGGTCTAGCGGGGGTCCCGGGGGCCAACGTCCTGACTTTC
>.|TRBJ1-6|few|TRBV5-1
CASSLDGSGSYNSPLHF
TGCGCCAGCAGCTTGGATGGATCTGGCTCCTATAATTCACCCCTCCACTTT
>.|TRBJ2-4|once|TRBV21-1
CANPQGRAKNIQYF
TGTGCCAACCCGCAGGGGCGAGCCAAAAACATTCAGTACTTC
>.|TRBJ2-3|few|TRBV29-1
CSVGVGGAGTQYF
TGCAGCGTCGGGGTGGGGGGGGCAGGTACGCAGTATTTT
>.|TRBJ1-1|.|TRBV12-3/TRBV12-4
CASSFLSEAFF
TGTGCCAGCAGTTTTTTATCTGAAGCTTTCTTT
>TRBD2|TRBJ2-1|few|TRBV7-2
CASSLHPSGRGYNEQFF
TGTGCCAGCAGCTTACACCCAAGCGGGAGGGGCTACAATGAGCAGTTCTTC
>.|TRBJ1-6|.|TRBV7-2
CASSLNQGVNSPLHF
TGTGCCAGCAGCTTAAATCAGGGTGTCAATTCACCCCTCCACTTT
>TRBD1|TRBJ1-5|.|TRBV12-3/TRBV12-4
CASSFSGGAQPQHF
TGTGCCAGCAGTTTTTCAGGGGGTGCCCAGCCCCAGCATTTT
>TRBD1|TRBJ2-5|.|TRBV7-9
CASSSDRGHQETQYF
TGTGCCAGCAGTTCGGACAGGGGGCACCAAGAGACCCAGTACTTC
>.|TRBJ2-6|.|TRBV9
CASSGAYGSGANVLTF
TGTGCCAGCAGCGGGGCTTATGGGTCTGGGGCCAACGTCCTGACTTTC
>TRBD2|TRBJ2-3|.|TRBV20-1
CSARVSLAEGTDTQYF
TGCAGTGCTAGAGTTTCACTAGCGGAGGGCACAGATACGCAGTATTTT